Here is one T cell receptor (beta chain) with its context. Per the study methods: Nucleated cell counts were estimated from reference gene primer amplification. Clones were sequenced by immunoSEQ multiplex PCR, and TCRdb holds only the in-frame ones, with some missing. Clone size and the V and J calls come from that table; the DNA yielded D and trimming. The table has approximately 210,000 clones, 86% seen once; the top ten hold 0.6% to 1%. This specimen comes from a study of blood T cell repertoires in COVID-19. For the study at large: Samples representing acute and convalescent COVID-19 were sourced from the United States, Italy and Spain. Nucleic acid was either cDNA or gDNA, and it came from T cells, B-cell-depleted T cells, or PBMCs.

The sample consisted of peripheral blood. The clonotype comes from a woman in her 70s with acute or convalescent COVID-19.

Here the CDR3 reads CASKLVTTRGEQFF. In DNA, the CDR3 is TGTGCCAGCAAACTGGTGACGACGCGGGGTGAGCAGTTCTTC. The chain uses TRBV5-4 and TRBJ2-1; D might be TRBD2 (6 bases). This CDR3 has 14 amino acids. Germline V lookup: CDR1 SGHNT, CDR2 YYREEE (reference sequence). V was clipped by 6 bases and J by 9 bases, with 19 bases between them.